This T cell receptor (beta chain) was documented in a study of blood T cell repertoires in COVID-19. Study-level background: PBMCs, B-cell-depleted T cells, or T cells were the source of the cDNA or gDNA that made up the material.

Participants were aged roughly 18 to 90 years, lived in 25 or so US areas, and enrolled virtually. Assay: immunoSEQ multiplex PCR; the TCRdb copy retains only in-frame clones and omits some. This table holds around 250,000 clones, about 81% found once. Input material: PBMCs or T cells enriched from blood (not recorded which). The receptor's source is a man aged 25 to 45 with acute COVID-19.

CDR3 nucleotide sequence: TGTGCCAGCAGTGCGAGTCCTCACTCCTACAATGAGCAGTTCTTC. It encodes CASSASPHSYNEQFF. The chain is built from TRBV2 and TRBJ2-1; D uncertain. This CDR3 has 15 residues. Germline values: CDR1 SNHLY, CDR2 FYNNEI. Between the trimmed V and J ends, which lost 4 bases and 0 bases, there was a span of 10 bases.